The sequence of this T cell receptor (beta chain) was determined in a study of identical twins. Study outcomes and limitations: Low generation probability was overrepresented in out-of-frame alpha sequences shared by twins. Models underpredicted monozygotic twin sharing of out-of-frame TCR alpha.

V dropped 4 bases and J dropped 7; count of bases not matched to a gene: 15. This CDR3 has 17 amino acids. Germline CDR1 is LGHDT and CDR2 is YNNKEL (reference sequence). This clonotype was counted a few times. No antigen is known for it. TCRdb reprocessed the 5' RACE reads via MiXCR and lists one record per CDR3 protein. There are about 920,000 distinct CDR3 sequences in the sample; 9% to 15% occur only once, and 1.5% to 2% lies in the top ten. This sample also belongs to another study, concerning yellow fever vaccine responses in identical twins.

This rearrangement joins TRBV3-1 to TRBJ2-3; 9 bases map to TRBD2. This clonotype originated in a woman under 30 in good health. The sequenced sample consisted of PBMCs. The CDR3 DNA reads TGTGCCAGCAGCCGTGTCTCGGCGGGGGGGATGAGCAATACGCAGTATTTT. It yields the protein CASSRVSAGGMSNTQYF.